This T cell receptor (beta chain) was sequenced in a study of shared clonotypes between healthy human individuals. Study information: Every donor yielded three CD4 naive, three CD4 memory, two CD8 naive and one CD8 memory plate.

Broader study findings: Several donors shared around 5.1% of their naive CD4 clonotypes. Researchers found naive subsets generally carried larger estimated richness than memory subsets. Some clonotypes were shared by all four sorted-subset donors, while others were not shared. The non-shared ones had lower generation probabilities than the shared ones.

With respect to this clone: Its antigen remains unidentified.

TCRdb's copy holds only in-frame clones and misses some; the assay was immunoSEQ multiplex PCR. The table shows around 1.5 million clones, with approximately 98% occurring only once. Sequencing used naive CD4+ T cells sorted from blood. Subset described: CD45RA+ positively selected. The receptor was isolated from a man under 40 in good health.

CDR3 loop: CASSLTGGYHTEAFF. DNA for the CDR3: TGCGCCAGCAGCCTCACAGGGGGCTATCACACTGAAGCTTTCTTT. The gene calls are TRBV5-1 and TRBJ1-1; 9 nucleotides line up with TRBD1. The CDR3 consists of 15 residues. Germline loops: CDR1 SGHRS, CDR2 YFSETQ. V dropped 4 bases and J dropped 3; count of bases not matched to a gene: 7.